These 24 T cell receptor beta chains share one sample of origin, sequenced in a study of control samples from healthy donors and cancer patients. Using immunoSEQ multiplex PCR, the repertoire was profiled, and TCRdb retains in-frame clones only, with some absent. The table has about 89,000 clones, about 89% seen once. Sequencing input: blood. Source of these receptors: a man aged 30 to 45 in good health.

In DNA, the CDR3 is TGTGCCAGCAGTGATCCCCGACAGTCAGATACGCAGTATTTT. Encoded protein: CASSDPRQSDTQYF. The V call is TRBV6-4, the J call TRBJ2-3; the D gene is possibly TRBD1 (5 bases). Germline-derived CDR1 and CDR2 are MRHNA and SNTAGT. The CDR3 loop spans 14 amino acids. Trimming took off 3 bases at V and 4 bases at J, with 11 bases between the two ends.

This sequence joins TRBV9 and TRBJ1-2; D possibly corresponds to TRBD1 (6 bases). Trimming removed 4 bases from V and 2 bases from J, with 12 bases in between. The CDR3 spans 14 residues. The germline CDR1 and CDR2 sequences are SGDLS and YYNGEE. Here the CDR3 reads CASSPAGTNYGYTF. In nucleotides, the CDR3 is TGTGCCAGCAGCCCCGCCGGGACAAACTATGGCTACACCTTC.

A single count supports this clone. This chain joins TRBV3-1 (or the pseudogene TRBV3-2) and TRBJ2-3; 13 bases align to TRBD2. The CDR3 is made up of 18 amino acids. Per germline, CDR1 LGHDT and CDR2 YNNKEL (reference sequence). The J segment lost 3 bases and the V segment lost 1 base, leaving 7 bases of the junction unmatched. CDR3 residues: CASSQGFMTSGGTDTQYF. CDR3 nucleotide sequence: TGTGCCAGCAGCCAAGGGTTTATGACTAGCGGGGGGACAGATACGCAGTATTTT.

The chain recombines TRBV24-1 with TRBJ2-2; no firm D call. Germline CDR1 reads KGHDR; CDR2 reads SFDVKD. This CDR3 contains 15 residues. V lost 2 bases and J lost 4, with 10 bases in between. CDR3 nucleotide sequence: TGTGCCACCAGTGATTCGGGCCTCGGCACCGGGGAGCTGTTTTTT. Amino acids: CATSDSGLGTGELFF.

This clone was seen a handful of times. The chain joins TRBV24-1 to TRBJ2-2; D remains ambiguous. CDR3 length: 15 residues. Between the trimmed V and J ends, which lost 4 bases and 6 bases, there was a span of 14 bases. Germline CDR1 KGHDR, CDR2 SFDVKD. CDR3 nucleotide sequence: TGTGCCACCAGTGAATGGGCTAGTGTATCCGGGGAGCTGTTTTTT. Amino acids: CATSEWASVSGELFF.

For the CDR3, the DNA is TGTGCCAGCAGCCCTGGGACAGCCCTGAACACTGAAGCTTTCTTT. Translation gives CASSPGTALNTEAFF. This sequence joins TRBV7-9 and TRBJ1-1, with TRBD1 matching over 7 bases. V gave up 5 bases and J gave up 0 bases; unmatched junction bases: 6. The CDR3 sequence is 15 residues long. Looked up from germline, CDR1 is SEHNR and CDR2 is FQNEAQ (reference sequence).

The chain couples TRBV10-3 to TRBJ1-2; D gene unclear. The V gene's germline CDR1 is ENHRY and CDR2 SYGVKD. This CDR3 spans 14 amino acids. Trimming shortened V by 0 bases and J by 7 bases, and 12 bases separated the two germline ends. In DNA form, the CDR3 reads TGTGCCATCAGTGAGTCGACTGGGATTCGTGGCTACACCTTC. Amino acid sequence: CAISESTGIRGYTF.

The V gene is TRBV30, the J gene TRBJ2-3; 16 positions match TRBD2. The germline V gene encodes CDR1 GTSNPN and CDR2 SVGIG (reference sequence). The CDR3 spans 16 residues. V shed 4 bases and J 4 bases; nucleotides not matched to a gene: 5. CDR3 protein: CAWTRGLAGGADTQYF. The CDR3 region has the DNA TGTGCCTGGACCCGGGGACTAGCGGGGGGGGCAGATACGCAGTATTTT.

The CDR3 protein is CASSTRLAGYNEQFF. CDR3 nucleotide sequence: TGTGCCAGCAGCACCCGACTAGCGGGGTACAATGAGCAGTTCTTC. V usage is TRBV5-4 and J usage is TRBJ2-1, with 11 bases aligning to TRBD2. Germline V gene data show CDR1 as SGHNT and CDR2 as YYREEE (reference sequence). The CDR3 is 15 residues long. V lost 4 bases, J lost 4 bases, and 4 bases stayed unmatched.

The chain employs TRBV27 and TRBJ1-5; possibly TRBD1 for D (5 bases). V was shortened by 2 bases and J by 6 bases, with 11 bases between the two germline ends. This CDR3 comprises 14 residues. The germline V gene has CDR1 MNHEY and CDR2 SMNVEV (reference sequence). The chain's CDR3 is CASSLIRGAQPQHF. DNA for the CDR3: TGTGCCAGCAGTTTAATTCGAGGGGCTCAGCCCCAGCATTTT.

This clone was observed once. The chain employs TRBV25-1 and TRBJ1-6; no definite D call. Per the germline V gene, CDR1 is MGHDK and CDR2 is SYGVNS. CDR3 length: 12 residues. V dropped 5 bases and J dropped 10 bases, with 9 bases sitting between them. This CDR3 is CASSKPGSPLHF. As DNA, the CDR3 is TGTGCCAGCAGTAAACCCGGATCACCCCTCCACTTT.

The chain uses TRBV30 and TRBJ2-7; 10 bases align to TRBD1. V dropped 0 bases and J dropped 6; count of bases not matched to a gene: 14. Germline V CDR1 and CDR2: GTSNPN, SVGIG (reference sequence). The CDR3 sequence is 17 residues long. This CDR3 is CAWSVYLAGTGVSEQYF. In DNA form, the CDR3 reads TGTGCCTGGAGTGTATATCTCGCTGGGACAGGGGTGAGCGAGCAGTACTTC.

This chain connects TRBV9 to TRBJ2-2, with TRBD1 matching over 10 bases. The J segment lost 4 bases and the V segment lost 2 bases, leaving 2 bases of the junction unmatched. CDR1 SGDLS and CDR2 YYNGEE come from the germline V gene. The CDR3 totals 15 residues. CDR3 DNA sequence: TGTGCCAGCAGCGTTTGGACAGGGGGCACCGGGGAGCTGTTTTTT. Translated, it gives CASSVWTGGTGELFF.

This chain connects TRBV27 to TRBJ2-3, with 8 bases lining up with TRBD2. Germline V gene lookup returns CDR1 MNHEY and CDR2 SMNVEV (reference sequence). The CDR3 extends over 14 amino acids. Trimming at V came to 3 bases and at J to 5 bases, leaving 4 bases not matched to a gene. The CDR3 loop is CASSFRGGEDTQYF. CDR3 DNA sequence: TGTGCCAGCAGTTTTCGGGGGGGGGAAGATACGCAGTATTTT.

The V gene is TRBV5-1, the J gene TRBJ1-3; D possibly corresponds to TRBD1 (5 bases). The CDR3 loop spans 16 amino acids. The V and J ends lost 0 bases and 0 bases respectively, with 10 bases between them. Germline CDR1 is SGHRS and CDR2 is YFSETQ. CDR3 sequence: CASSLADKISGNTIYF. The CDR3 coding sequence is TGCGCCAGCAGCTTGGCGGACAAGATCTCTGGAAACACCATATATTTT.

V gene TRBV19 combines with J gene TRBJ2-7; possible D gene TRBD2, 6 bases. V was clipped by 5 bases and J by 0 bases, with 11 bases between them. The CDR3 is made up of 14 amino acids. Germline V gene lookup returns CDR1 LNHDA and CDR2 SQIVND (reference sequence). CDR3 region: CASSWDGSSYEQYF. For the CDR3, the DNA is TGTGCCAGTAGTTGGGACGGGAGCTCCTACGAGCAGTACTTC.

This rearrangement joins TRBV19 to TRBJ1-1, with 8 positions matching TRBD1. The V segment lost 10 bases and the J segment 4 bases; nucleotides outside the gene matches: 11. The CDR3 runs to 14 residues. Germline V gives CDR1 LNHDA, CDR2 SQIVND (reference sequence). The CDR3 loop reads CATLKSGTGTEAFF. The CDR3 DNA follows: TGTGCCACTCTCAAGTCCGGGACAGGCACTGAAGCTTTCTTT.

This chain joins TRBV19 and TRBJ1-1; D is unresolved. Deletions cut 7 bases from V and 6 bases from J, with 12 bases between. The germline gives CDR1 LNHDA, CDR2 SQIVND (reference sequence). The CDR3 is made up of 12 amino acids. The CDR3: CASKAGESEAFF. CDR3 DNA: TGTGCCAGTAAGGCTGGGGAGTCTGAAGCTTTCTTT.

The chain uses TRBV19 and TRBJ2-1; 9 bases fit TRBD1. The germline CDR1 and CDR2 sequences are LNHDA and SQIVND (reference sequence). There are 14 residues in the CDR3. V was pared by 9 bases and J by 0 bases, with 3 bases of the junction left unmatched. The CDR3 is CASEDRGSYNEQFF. CDR3 in DNA: TGTGCCAGCGAGGACAGGGGCTCCTACAATGAGCAGTTCTTC.

The chain has TRBV7-9 and TRBJ2-1, with 11 bases fitting TRBD2. The germline CDR1 and CDR2 sequences are SEHNR and FQNEAQ (reference sequence). Germline trimming cut 3 bases from V and 9 bases from J; bases unmatched to any gene: 7. This CDR3 region has 15 residues. The CDR3 is CASSLLTSGEGEQFF. The CDR3 coding sequence is TGTGCCAGCAGCTTGTTGACTAGCGGGGAAGGTGAGCAGTTCTTC. Using reference TRBV7-9 and TRBJ2-1 for the parts outside the CDR3, the full variable domain is DTGVSQNPRHKITKRGQNVTFRCDPISEHNRLYWYRQTLGQGPEFLTYFQNEAQLEKSRLLSDRFSAERPKGSFSTLEIQRTEQGDSAMYLCASSLLTSGEGEQFFGPGTRLTVL.

The chain carries TRBV11-2 and TRBJ1-1; no firm D call. V was pared by 7 bases and J by 1 base, with 16 bases between. The CDR3 is 15 residues long. Germline V gene lookup returns CDR1 SGHAT and CDR2 FQNNGV. CDR3 coding DNA: TGTGCCAGCACCGCGAGGCAACTAACGAACACTGAAGCTTTCTTT. Protein: CASTARQLTNTEAFF.

The chain joins TRBV5-4 to TRBJ2-5, with 13 bases aligning to TRBD2. The germline V gene has CDR1 SGHNT and CDR2 YYREEE (reference sequence). The CDR3 runs to 17 residues. Losses at the gene ends were 3 bases for V and 6 bases for J; bases not matched to a gene: 11. CDR3 residues: CASSYRLAGGPRQTQYF. The CDR3 DNA follows: TGTGCCAGCAGCTACCGACTAGCGGGGGGACCTCGGCAGACCCAGTACTTC.

V and J are TRBV18 and TRBJ2-7; D is uncertain. This CDR3 is 15 amino acids long. Germline lookup yields CDR1 KGHSH and CDR2 LQKENI. V gave up 1 base and J gave up 2 bases, with 12 bases separating them. In nucleotides, the CDR3 is TGTGCCAGCTCACCACGGTCCGTCGCCCCCTACGAGCAGTACTTC. Protein product: CASSPRSVAPYEQYF.

The rearrangement uses TRBV7-9 and TRBJ2-3; TRBD2 matches 8 bases. CDR1 and CDR2 from the germline V gene are SEHNR and FQNEAQ (reference sequence). V lost 5 bases to trimming and J lost 3 bases; unmatched junction nucleotides: 7. The CDR3 runs 15 residues. The CDR3 is CASSREGSRTDTQYF. CDR3 sequence (DNA): TGTGCCAGCAGCCGGGAGGGGTCCCGGACAGATACGCAGTATTTT.